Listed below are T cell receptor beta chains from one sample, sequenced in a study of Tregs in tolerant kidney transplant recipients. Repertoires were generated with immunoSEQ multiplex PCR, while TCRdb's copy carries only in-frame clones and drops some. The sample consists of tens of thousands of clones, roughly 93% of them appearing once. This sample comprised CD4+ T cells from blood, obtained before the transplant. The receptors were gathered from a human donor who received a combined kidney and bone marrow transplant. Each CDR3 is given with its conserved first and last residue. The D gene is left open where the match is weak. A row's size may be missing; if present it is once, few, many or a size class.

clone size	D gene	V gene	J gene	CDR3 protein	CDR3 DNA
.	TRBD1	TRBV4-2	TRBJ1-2	CASSQRQGLGYGYTF	TGTGCCAGCAGCCAGCGACAGGGGTTGGGCTATGGCTACACCTTC
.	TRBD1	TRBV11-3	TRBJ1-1	CASSLQGPSNTEAFF	TGTGCCAGCAGCCTACAGGGGCCCTCGAACACTGAAGCTTTCTTT
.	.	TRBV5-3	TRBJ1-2	CARSLLCSANYGYTF	.
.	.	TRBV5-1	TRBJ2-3	CASRWGASGQTDTQYF	TGCGCCAGCAGGTGGGGGGCTAGCGGCCAAACAGATACGCAGTATTTT
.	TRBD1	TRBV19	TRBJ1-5	CASSEGARYQPQHF	TGTGCCAGTAGTGAGGGGGCGAGGTATCAGCCCCAGCATTTT
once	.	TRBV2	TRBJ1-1	CASSDWGERTEAFF	TGTGCCAGCAGTGACTGGGGAGAAAGGACTGAAGCTTTCTTT
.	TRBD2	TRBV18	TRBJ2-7	CASSPKGLAGDLEQYF	TGTGCCAGCTCACCGAAGGGACTAGCGGGAGATTTGGAGCAGTACTTC
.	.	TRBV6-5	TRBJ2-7	CASSSQQGSYYEQYF	TGTGCCAGCAGTTCCCAACAGGGATCCTACTACGAGCAGTACTTC
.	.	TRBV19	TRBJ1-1	CATKTGSITEAFF	TGTGCCACCAAAACAGGGTCGATAACTGAAGCTTTCTTT
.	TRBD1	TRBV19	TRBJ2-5	CASSTGQVWQETQYF	TGTGCCAGTAGTACCGGACAGGTTTGGCAAGAGACCCAGTACTTC
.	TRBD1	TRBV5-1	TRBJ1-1	CASSLDIQGAWTNTEAFF	TGCGCCAGCAGCTTGGATATACAGGGGGCCTGGACGAACACTGAAGCTTTCTTT
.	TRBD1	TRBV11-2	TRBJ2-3	CASTRQGPMEYTQYF	TGTGCCAGCACCCGACAGGGCCCTATGGAATATACGCAGTATTTT
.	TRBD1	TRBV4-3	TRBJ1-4	CASSQNGHRGEKLFF	TGCGCCAGCAGCCAGAACGGTCACAGGGGTGAAAAACTGTTTTTT
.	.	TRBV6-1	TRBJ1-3	CASSARISGNTIYF	TGTGCCAGCAGTGCGAGGATCTCTGGAAACACCATATATTTT
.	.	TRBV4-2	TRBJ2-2	CASSQVLGAGNTGELFF	TGTGCCAGCAGCCAAGTCCTCGGAGCGGGGAACACCGGGGAGCTGTTTTTT
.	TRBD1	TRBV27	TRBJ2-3	CASSLLGQGSSGTDTQYF	TGTGCCAGCAGTTTACTCGGACAGGGATCCTCGGGCACAGATACGCAGTATTTT
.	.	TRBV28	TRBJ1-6	CASSFRANSPLHF	TGTGCCAGCAGTTTCAGGGCGAATTCACCCCTCCACTTT
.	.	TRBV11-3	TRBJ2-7	CASSGQLASVEQYF	TGTGCCAGCAGCGGACAGCTTGCCTCGGTCGAGCAGTACTTC
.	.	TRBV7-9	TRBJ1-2	CASSTTDRYTF	TGTGCCAGCAGCACGACTGATCGCTACACCTTC
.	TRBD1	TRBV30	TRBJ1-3	CAWSRGQGSSGNTIYF	TGTGCCTGGAGTCGGGGACAGGGAAGCTCTGGAAACACCATATATTTT
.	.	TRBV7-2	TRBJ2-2	CASSFRLSTGELFF	TGTGCCAGCAGCTTCAGACTTTCCACCGGGGAGCTGTTTTTT
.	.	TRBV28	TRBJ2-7	CAITDSTYEQYF	TGTGCCATTACGGACAGTACCTACGAGCAGTACTTC
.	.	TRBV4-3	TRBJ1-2	CASSQEGQVYGYTF	TGCGCCAGCAGCCAAGAAGGACAAGTCTATGGCTACACCTTC
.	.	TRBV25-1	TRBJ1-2	CASSEGVNYGYTF	TGTGCCAGCAGTGAAGGAGTTAACTATGGCTACACCTTC
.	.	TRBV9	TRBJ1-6	CASSVDGSYNSPLHF	TGTGCCAGCAGCGTAGATGGGAGTTATAATTCACCCCTCCACTTT
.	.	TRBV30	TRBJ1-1	CAWSVNFRNSGAFF	TGTGCCTGGAGTGTAAATTTTCGGAATTCGGGAGCTTTCTTT
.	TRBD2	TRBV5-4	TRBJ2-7	CASSPGLAAYEQYF	TGTGCCAGCAGCCCGGGACTAGCGGCATACGAGCAGTACTTC
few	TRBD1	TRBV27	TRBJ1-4	CASSNRGTNEKLFF	TGTGCCAGCAGTAACAGGGGGACTAATGAAAAACTGTTTTTT
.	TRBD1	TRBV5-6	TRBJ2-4	CASSLAGTGKNIQYF	TGTGCCAGCAGCTTGGCTGGGACAGGGAAAAACATTCAGTACTTC
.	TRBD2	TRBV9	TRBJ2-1	CASSPLAAAYNEQFF	TGTGCCAGCAGCCCACTAGCGGCAGCCTACAATGAGCAGTTCTTC
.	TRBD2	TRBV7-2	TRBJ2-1	CASRWTSGNNEQFF	TGTGCCAGCAGGTGGACTAGCGGGAACAATGAGCAGTTCTTC
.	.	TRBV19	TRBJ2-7	CASSISQRYEQYF	TGTGCCAGTAGTATCTCCCAGCGGTACGAGCAGTACTTC
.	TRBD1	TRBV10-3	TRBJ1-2	CAITSGQDMGYTF	TGTGCCATCACCTCGGGACAGGACATGGGCTACACCTTC
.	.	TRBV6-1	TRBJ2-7	CATFSGVGYEQYF	TGTGCCACCTTTTCCGGGGTAGGCTACGAGCAGTACTTC
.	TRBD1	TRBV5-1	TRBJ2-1	CASSDRDRPNSYNEQFF	TGCGCCAGCAGCGACCGGGACAGGCCTAACTCCTACAATGAGCAGTTCTTC
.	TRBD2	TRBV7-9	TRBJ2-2	CASSYQPRGSTGELFF	TGTGCCAGCAGCTACCAACCGCGGGGGAGCACCGGGGAGCTGTTTTTT
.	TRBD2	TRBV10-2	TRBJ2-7	CASSPSGTANEQYF	TGCGCCAGCAGCCCTAGCGGGACGGCTAACGAGCAGTACTTC
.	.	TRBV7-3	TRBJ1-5	CASSLLGGPQHF	TGTGCCAGCAGCTTATTAGGAGGCCCCCAGCATTTT
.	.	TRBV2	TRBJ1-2	CASSSGPDSFYGYTF	TGTGCCAGCAGTTCGGGGCCGGACAGCTTCTATGGCTACACCTTC
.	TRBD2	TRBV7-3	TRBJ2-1	CASSPPTSGRENEQFF	TGTGCCAGCAGCCCCCCAACTAGCGGGAGAGAGAATGAGCAGTTCTTC
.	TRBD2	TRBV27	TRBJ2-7	CASNRASTGGGEQYF	TGTGCCAGCAACCGGGCTAGCACCGGGGGGGGCGAGCAGTACTTC
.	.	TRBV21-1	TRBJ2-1	CASSKKRRGRYNEQFF	TGTGCCAGCAGCAAAAAACGCAGGGGCAGGTACAATGAGCAGTTCTTC
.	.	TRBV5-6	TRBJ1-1	CASSFKPYTEAFF	TGTGCCAGCAGCTTTAAGCCGTACACTGAAGCTTTCTTT
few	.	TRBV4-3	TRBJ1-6	CASSRTLHRYNSPLHF	TGCGCCAGCAGCCGAACCTTACACCGCTATAATTCACCCCTCCACTTT
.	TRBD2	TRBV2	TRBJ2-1	CASRLLAGASYNEQFF	TGTGCCAGCAGGCTCCTAGCGGGAGCATCTTACAATGAGCAGTTCTTC
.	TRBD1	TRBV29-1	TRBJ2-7	CSAERDRVVYEQYF	TGCAGCGCCGAGAGGGACAGGGTGGTTTACGAGCAGTACTTC
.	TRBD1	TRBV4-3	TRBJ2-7	CASSQDPKPGRRDRGLEQYF	TGCGCCAGCAGCCAAGATCCCAAGCCTGGGAGACGGGACAGGGGGCTCGAGCAGTACTTC
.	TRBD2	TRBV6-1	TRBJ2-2	CASRPAGVAAGELFF	TGTGCCAGCAGGCCCGCGGGGGTGGCGGCCGGGGAGCTGTTTTTT
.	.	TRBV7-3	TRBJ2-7	CASSLKVGAVYEQYF	TGTGCCAGCAGCTTAAAGGTGGGGGCCGTCTACGAGCAGTACTTC
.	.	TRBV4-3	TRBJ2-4	CASSQASYPGHPIGNIQYF	TGCGCCAGCAGCCAAGCTTCATACCCGGGACACCCGATAGGGAACATTCAGTACTTC
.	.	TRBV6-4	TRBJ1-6	CASSMDGGWNSPLHF	TGTGCCAGCAGCATGGACGGGGGTTGGAATTCACCCCTCCACTTT
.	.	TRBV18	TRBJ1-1	CASSPTGLNTEAFF	TGTGCCAGCTCACCCACGGGACTTAACACTGAAGCTTTCTTT
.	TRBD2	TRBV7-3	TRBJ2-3	CASSPSGGYTDTQYF	TGTGCCAGCAGCCCAAGCGGGGGTTACACAGATACGCAGTATTTT
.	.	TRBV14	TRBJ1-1	CASSQVRGNTEAFF	TGTGCCAGCAGCCAAGTGCGGGGAAACACTGAAGCTTTCTTT
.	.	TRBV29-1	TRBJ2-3	CSGQRQWSTDTQYF	TGCAGCGGCCAAAGACAGTGGAGCACAGATACGCAGTATTTT
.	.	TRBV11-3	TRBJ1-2	CASSLALSTSFNYGYTF	TGTGCCAGCAGCTTAGCCTTGTCTACGAGTTTCAACTATGGCTACACCTTC
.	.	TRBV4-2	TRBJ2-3	CASSQDIPDTQYF	TGTGCCAGCAGCCAAGATATCCCAGATACGCAGTATTTT
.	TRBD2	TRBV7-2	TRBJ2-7	CASSLDGTSGRYEQYF	TGTGCCAGCAGCTTAGATGGGACTAGCGGGAGATACGAGCAGTACTTC
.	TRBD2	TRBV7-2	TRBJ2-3	CASSLGLAGDTQYF	TGTGCCAGCAGCTTGGGCCTAGCGGGAGATACGCAGTATTTT
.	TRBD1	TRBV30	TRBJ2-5	CAWSVLTGAQETQYF	TGTGCCTGGAGTGTACTCACAGGGGCCCAAGAGACCCAGTACTTC